This section outlines one TCR beta chain sequence together with its context. Its antigen remains unidentified. This sample stems from a study of T cells expressing NK-cell markers. General observations from the study: Dominant NKG2C+ clonotypes made up about 1.0-7.5% of CD8+ T cells in about six donors.

This CDR3 comprises 15 residues. CDR1 and CDR2 from the germline V gene are DFQATT and SNEGSKA (reference sequence). TCRdb reprocessed the 5' RACE reads and stores each CDR3 protein as one record, lacking DNA. The listing records 300,000 to 450,000 distinct CDR3 sequences. The chain links TRBV20-1 to TRBJ2-2; TCRdb's assignment of TRBD2 cannot be checked, as there is no DNA. The TCR sequence derives from a man between 18 and 69 years old in good health. Sample: blood T cells: a sorted CD56 or NKG2C T cell subset, CD4+ or CD8+ T cells, or bulk PBMC T cells (not recorded which). CDR3 in amino acids: CSARTAGANTGELFF.